This T cell receptor beta chain emerged from a study of neurological immune-mediated disorders (dated 2019 in TCRdb). A note on the overall study: Among the 34 multiple sclerosis patients, roughly 31 had relapsing-remitting MS and 3 had secondary progressive MS. Using UMI-based sequencing, the study compared peripheral blood TCR-beta repertoires from patients with HTLV-I-associated myelopathy (HAM/TSP), patients with multiple sclerosis, and healthy controls. The roughly 100 TCR-beta libraries covered PBMC samples along with longitudinal samples, technical triplicates, and paired sorted CD4+ and CD8+ T-cell subsets. The cohort included about 66 subjects: about 14 with HAM/TSP, approximately 34 with multiple sclerosis, and around 20 healthy controls.

cDNA synthesis used template-switch 5'RACE with a primer carrying a 10-nucleotide random unique molecular identifier tagging each TCR transcript. Every sequencing run covered 15-18 subjects and yielded more than 180 million TCR-beta sequences. The RNeasy kit was used to extract total RNA. TCR-beta VDJ regions were amplified with primers for the TCR constant region and the 5'RACE anchor, using the KAPA Real-time Library Amplification kit. Sample indexes and Illumina adaptors were added in a first PCR, after which library yield was increased in a second PCR. The roughly 650 bp TCR product was size-selected on a 2% E-gel SizeSelection system after Ampure bead purification. Before pooling, library quality was checked on a Bioanalyzer, concentration was measured with Qubit, and libraries were quantified with the Kapa Library Quantification kit. Libraries were sequenced paired-end 2 x 150 bp on an Illumina HiSeq 2500. To increase sequence diversity, roughly 24-30% phiX was spiked into each library pool. For the original study's pipeline: The UMI-based MiGEC pipeline processed quality-filtered reads and removed over 75% of raw TCR sequences during error correction. VDJ genes were aligned to IMGT germline references, and clonotypes were defined by unique CDR3 amino acid sequence plus V-J genes. VDJtools evaluated clonal expansion, Shannon diversity and CDR3 relatedness (CalcPairwiseDistances, ClusterSamples); CLCbio workbench built phylogenetic trees. A clone was classed as expanded if it had 8 or more unique UMIs, a cutoff based on coefficient-of-variation modelling across technical triplicates. In TCRdb, the public reads were trimmed at Q25 with fastp and aligned with MiXCR, with productive beta chains retained. Rows are combined by CDR3 protein, so each entry shows the most common genes and DNA. V and J calls and clone size were set by TCRdb, not the authors. The sample contains tens of thousands of distinct CDR3 sequences, around 2.5% of them found a single time. About 2.4% of the sample is in the top ten clones.

What the work shows at the level of the full study, not this receptor alone: Across subjects, expanded clones never shared an identical CDR3 amino acid sequence, which suggests that the TCR-beta repertoires in every group were private. Phylogenetic analysis grouped repertoires from 18 of 34 MS patients into a cluster of related CDR3 sequences, suggesting a possible repertoire-level signature. The MS cluster showed no association with clinical or MRI features, and the authors stated that larger cohorts are needed. TCR clonal expansion was highest in HAM/TSP patients and lowest in MS patients, with MS patients falling below even healthy controls.

This clonotype came up many times. Its specific antigen is unknown. No base-level quality is on record; no much larger clone is a single base apart. Libraries from unsorted PBMCs were made from 2 million PBMCs kept in RNAlater at -80 degrees C until RNA extraction. The multiple sclerosis patients were enrolled in a US clinical protocol that evaluated disease progression with magnetic resonance imaging. PBMCs were separated from peripheral blood using Ficoll-Hypaque density gradient centrifugation and then cryopreserved in liquid nitrogen. V sheds 0 bases and J sheds 0 bases, leaving 12 bases between their ends. From its cysteine to its phenylalanine, the CDR3 spans 16 amino acids. Only the CDR3 part of the read is kept: 48 bases, read in frame from the first base.

The V and J segments used are TRBV6-7 and TRBJ2-7, with TRBD1 tentatively as D gene (6 bases match). TRBV6-7 has ORF status, its function being uncertain. The source is a man aged 50 to 60 with multiple sclerosis. Material: PBMCs. This receptor carries the CDR3 CASSYSGKGGSYEQYF. The DNA reads as follows: TGTGCCAGCAGTTACTCGGGGAAAGGGGGCTCCTACGAGCAGTACTTC.